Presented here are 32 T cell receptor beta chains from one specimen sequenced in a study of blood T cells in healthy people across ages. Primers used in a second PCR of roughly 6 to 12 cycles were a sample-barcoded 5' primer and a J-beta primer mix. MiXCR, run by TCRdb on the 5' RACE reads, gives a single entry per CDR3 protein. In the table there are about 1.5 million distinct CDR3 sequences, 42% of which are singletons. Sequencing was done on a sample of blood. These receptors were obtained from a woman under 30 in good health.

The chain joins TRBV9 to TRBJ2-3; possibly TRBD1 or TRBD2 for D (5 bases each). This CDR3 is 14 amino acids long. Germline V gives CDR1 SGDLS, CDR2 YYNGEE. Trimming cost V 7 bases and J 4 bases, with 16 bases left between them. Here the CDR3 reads CASSRWDGADTQYF. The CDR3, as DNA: TGTGCCAGCTCGAGATGGGACGGAGCAGATACGCAGTATTTT. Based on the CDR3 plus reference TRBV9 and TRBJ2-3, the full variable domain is DSGVTQTPKHLITATGQRVTLRCSPRSGDLSVYWYQQSLDQGLQFLIQYYNGEERAKGNILERFSAQQFPDLHSELNLSSLELGDSALYFCASSRWDGADTQYFGPGTRLTVL.

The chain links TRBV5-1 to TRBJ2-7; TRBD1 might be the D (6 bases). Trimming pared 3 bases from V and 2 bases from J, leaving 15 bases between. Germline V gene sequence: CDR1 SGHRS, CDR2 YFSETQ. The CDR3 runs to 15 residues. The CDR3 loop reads CASSSRQAGTYEQYF. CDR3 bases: TGCGCCAGCAGCTCCCGACAGGCAGGTACCTACGAGCAGTACTTC.

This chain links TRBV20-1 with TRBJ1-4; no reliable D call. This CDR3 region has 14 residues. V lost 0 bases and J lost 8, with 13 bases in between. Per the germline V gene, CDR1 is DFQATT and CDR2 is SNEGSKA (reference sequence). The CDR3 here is CSARDLAGYEKLFF. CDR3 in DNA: TGCAGTGCTAGAGATCTCGCGGGATACGAAAAACTGTTTTTT.

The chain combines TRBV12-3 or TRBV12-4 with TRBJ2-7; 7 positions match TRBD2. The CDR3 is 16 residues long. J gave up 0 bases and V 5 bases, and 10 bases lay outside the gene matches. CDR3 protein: CASSRPSGPYSYEQYF. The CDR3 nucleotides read TGTGCCAGCAGTCGCCCTAGCGGCCCCTACTCCTACGAGCAGTACTTC.

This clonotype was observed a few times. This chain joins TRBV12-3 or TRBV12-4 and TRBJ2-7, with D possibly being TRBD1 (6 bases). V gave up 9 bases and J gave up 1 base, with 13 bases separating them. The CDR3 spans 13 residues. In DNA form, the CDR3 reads TGTGCCAGTAGACAGGTCCCATCCTACGAGCAGTACTTC. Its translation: CASRQVPSYEQYF.

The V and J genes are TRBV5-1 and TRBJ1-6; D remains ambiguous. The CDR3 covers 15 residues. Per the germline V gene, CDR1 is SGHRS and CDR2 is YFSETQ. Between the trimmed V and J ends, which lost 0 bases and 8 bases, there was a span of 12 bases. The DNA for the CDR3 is TGCGCCAGCAGCTTGGAAGGGAACGGTGATTCACCCCTCCACTTT. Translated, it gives CASSLEGNGDSPLHF.

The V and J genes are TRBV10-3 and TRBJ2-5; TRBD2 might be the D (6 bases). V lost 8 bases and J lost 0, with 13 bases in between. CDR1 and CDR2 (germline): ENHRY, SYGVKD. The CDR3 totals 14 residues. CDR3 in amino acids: CAIGAGSNQETQYF. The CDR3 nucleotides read TGTGCCATCGGAGCGGGTAGTAACCAAGAGACCCAGTACTTC.

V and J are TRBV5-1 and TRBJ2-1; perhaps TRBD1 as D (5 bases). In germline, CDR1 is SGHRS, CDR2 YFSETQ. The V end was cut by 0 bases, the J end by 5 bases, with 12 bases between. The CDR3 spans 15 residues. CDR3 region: CASSLVAQDDNEQFF. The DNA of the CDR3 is TGCGCCAGCAGCTTGGTAGCACAGGATGACAATGAGCAGTTCTTC.

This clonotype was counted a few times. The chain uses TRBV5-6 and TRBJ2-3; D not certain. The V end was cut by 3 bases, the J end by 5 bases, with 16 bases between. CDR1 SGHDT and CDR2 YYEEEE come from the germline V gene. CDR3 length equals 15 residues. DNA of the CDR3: TGTGCCAGCAGCTCGGACCGATACGTGGGAGATACGCAGTATTTT. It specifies CASSSDRYVGDTQYF.

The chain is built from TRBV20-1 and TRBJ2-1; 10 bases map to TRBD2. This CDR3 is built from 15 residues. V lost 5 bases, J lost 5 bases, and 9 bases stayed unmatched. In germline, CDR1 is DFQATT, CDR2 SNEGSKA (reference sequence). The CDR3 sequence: CSAGGGGLANNEQFF. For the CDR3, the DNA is TGCAGTGCTGGAGGCGGGGGACTAGCGAACAATGAGCAGTTCTTC.

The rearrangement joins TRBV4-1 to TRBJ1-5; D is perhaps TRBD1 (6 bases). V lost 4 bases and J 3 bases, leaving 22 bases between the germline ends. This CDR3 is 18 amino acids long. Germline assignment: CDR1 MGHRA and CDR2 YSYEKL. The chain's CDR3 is CASSPDTGSAYNNQPQHF. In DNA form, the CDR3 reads TGCGCCAGCAGCCCTGACACAGGGAGCGCTTATAACAATCAGCCCCAGCATTTT.

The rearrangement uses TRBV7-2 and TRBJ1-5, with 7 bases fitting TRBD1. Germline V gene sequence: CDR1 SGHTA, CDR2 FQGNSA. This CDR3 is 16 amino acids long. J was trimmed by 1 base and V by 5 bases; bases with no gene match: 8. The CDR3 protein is CASSGTAGGSNQPQHF. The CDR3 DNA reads TGTGCCAGCAGCGGAACGGCAGGGGGGAGCAATCAGCCCCAGCATTTT.

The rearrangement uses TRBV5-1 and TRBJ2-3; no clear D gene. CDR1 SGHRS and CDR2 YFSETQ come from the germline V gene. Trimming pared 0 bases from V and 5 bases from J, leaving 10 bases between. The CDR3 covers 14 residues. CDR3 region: CASSLARNLDTQYF. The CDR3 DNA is TGCGCCAGCAGCTTGGCCCGTAACCTAGATACGCAGTATTTT.

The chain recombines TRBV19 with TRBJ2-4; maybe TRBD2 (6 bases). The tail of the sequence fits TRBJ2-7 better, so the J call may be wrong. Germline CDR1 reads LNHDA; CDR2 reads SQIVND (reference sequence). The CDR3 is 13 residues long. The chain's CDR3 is CASSTGSSTEQYF. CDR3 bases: TGTGCCAGTAGTACCGGGAGTAGCACCGAGCAGTACTTC.

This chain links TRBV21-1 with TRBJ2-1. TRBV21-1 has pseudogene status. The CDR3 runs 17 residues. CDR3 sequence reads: CASSSPEFPSSYNEQFF. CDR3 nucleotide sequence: TGTGCCAGCAGCTCACCGGAGTTCCCTAGCTCCTACAATGAGCAGTTCTTC.

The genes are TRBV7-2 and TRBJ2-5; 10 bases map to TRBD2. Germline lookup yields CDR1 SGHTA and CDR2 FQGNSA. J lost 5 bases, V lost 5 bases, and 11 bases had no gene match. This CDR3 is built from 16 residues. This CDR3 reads CASSPPQREGLETQYF. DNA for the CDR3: TGTGCCAGCAGCCCTCCTCAGCGGGAGGGCTTGGAGACCCAGTACTTC.

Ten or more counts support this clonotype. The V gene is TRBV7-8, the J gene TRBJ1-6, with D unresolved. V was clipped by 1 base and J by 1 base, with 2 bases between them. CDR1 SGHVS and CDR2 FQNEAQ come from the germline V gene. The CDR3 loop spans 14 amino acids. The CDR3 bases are TGTGCCAGCAGCTTAGGTTCCTATAATTCACCCCTCCACTTT. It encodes CASSLGSYNSPLHF.

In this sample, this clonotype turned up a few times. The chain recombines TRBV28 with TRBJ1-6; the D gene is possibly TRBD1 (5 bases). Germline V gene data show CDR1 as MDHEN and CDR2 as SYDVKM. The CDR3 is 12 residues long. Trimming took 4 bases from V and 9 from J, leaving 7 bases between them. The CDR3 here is CASSYRGSPLHF. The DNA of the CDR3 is TGTGCCAGCAGTTATAGGGGTTCACCCCTCCACTTT.

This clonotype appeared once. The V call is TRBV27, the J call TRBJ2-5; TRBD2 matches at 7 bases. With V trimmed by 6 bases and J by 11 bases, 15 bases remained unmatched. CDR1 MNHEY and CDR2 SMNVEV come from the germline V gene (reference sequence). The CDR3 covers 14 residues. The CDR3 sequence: CASSLLAVYNEQYF. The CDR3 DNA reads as TGTGCCAGCAGCCTGCTAGCGGTTTACAATGAGCAGTACTTC.

The CDR3 DNA sequence: TGTGCCAGCCATGGTGGCGGCCATGAGCAGTACTTC. As protein: CASHGGGHEQYF. The chain is built from TRBV25-1 and TRBJ2-7, with unresolved D. Per germline, CDR1 MGHDK and CDR2 SYGVNS. This CDR3 is built from 12 residues. V was cut by 8 bases and J by 7 bases, with 15 bases left in between.

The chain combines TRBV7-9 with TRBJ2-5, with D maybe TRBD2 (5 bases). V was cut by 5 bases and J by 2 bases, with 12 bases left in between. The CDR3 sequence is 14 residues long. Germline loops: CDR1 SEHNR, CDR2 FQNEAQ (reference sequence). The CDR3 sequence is CASSRGIQQETQYF. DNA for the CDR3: TGTGCCAGCAGCCGGGGAATTCAACAAGAGACCCAGTACTTC.

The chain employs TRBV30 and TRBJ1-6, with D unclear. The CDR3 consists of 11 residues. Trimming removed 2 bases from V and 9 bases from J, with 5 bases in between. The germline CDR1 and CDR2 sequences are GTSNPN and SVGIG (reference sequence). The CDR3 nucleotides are TGTGCCTGGAGTCTACGTTCACCCCTCCACTTT. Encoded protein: CAWSLRSPLHF.

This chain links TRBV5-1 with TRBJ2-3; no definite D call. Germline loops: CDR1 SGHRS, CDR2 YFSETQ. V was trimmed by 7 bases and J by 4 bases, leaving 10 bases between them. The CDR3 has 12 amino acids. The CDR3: CASGTGADTQYF. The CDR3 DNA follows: TGCGCCAGCGGTACTGGGGCAGATACGCAGTATTTT.

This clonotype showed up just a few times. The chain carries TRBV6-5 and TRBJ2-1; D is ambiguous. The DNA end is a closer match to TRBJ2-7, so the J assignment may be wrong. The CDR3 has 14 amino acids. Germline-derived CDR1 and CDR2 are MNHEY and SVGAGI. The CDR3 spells CASSRSSSYNEQYF. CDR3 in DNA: TGTGCCAGCAGTCGGTCCAGCTCCTACAATGAGCAGTACTTC.

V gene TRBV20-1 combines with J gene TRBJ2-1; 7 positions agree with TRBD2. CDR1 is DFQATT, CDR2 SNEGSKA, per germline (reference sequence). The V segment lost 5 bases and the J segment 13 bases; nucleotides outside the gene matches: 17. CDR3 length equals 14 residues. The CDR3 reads CSAPRGVYQETQFF. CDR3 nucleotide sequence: TGCAGTGCTCCCCGGGGGGTCTACCAAGAGACCCAGTTCTTC.

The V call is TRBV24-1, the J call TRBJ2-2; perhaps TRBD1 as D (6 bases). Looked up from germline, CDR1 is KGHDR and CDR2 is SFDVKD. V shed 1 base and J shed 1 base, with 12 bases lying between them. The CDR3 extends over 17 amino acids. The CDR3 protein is CATSDFQGHRNTGELFF. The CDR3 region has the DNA TGTGCCACCAGTGATTTTCAGGGACACCGGAACACCGGGGAGCTGTTTTTT.

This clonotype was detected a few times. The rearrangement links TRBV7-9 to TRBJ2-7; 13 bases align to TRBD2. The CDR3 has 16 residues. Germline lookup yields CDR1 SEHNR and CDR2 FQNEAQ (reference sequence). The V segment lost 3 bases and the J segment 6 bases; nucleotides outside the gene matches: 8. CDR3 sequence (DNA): TGTGCCAGCAGCTTTTCGGGACTAGCGGGATCCCCCGAGCAGTACTTC. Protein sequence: CASSFSGLAGSPEQYF. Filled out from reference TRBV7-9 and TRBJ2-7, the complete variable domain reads DTGVSQNPRHKITKRGQNVTFRCDPISEHNRLYWYRQTLGQGPEFLTYFQNEAQLEKSRLLSDRFSAERPKGSFSTLEIQRTEQGDSAMYLCASSFSGLAGSPEQYFGPGTRLTVT.

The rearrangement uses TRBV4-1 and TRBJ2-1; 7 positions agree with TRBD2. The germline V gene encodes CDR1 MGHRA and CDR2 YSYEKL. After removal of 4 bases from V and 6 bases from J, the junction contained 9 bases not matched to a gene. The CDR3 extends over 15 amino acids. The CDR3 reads CASSPRGGTLNEQFF. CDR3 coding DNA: TGCGCCAGCAGCCCCCGCGGGGGTACTCTCAATGAGCAGTTCTTC.

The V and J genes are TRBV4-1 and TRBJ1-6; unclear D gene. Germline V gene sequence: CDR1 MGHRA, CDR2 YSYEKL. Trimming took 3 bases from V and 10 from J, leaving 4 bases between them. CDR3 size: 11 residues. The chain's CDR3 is CASSHGSPLHF. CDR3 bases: TGCGCCAGCAGCCACGGATCACCCCTCCACTTT.

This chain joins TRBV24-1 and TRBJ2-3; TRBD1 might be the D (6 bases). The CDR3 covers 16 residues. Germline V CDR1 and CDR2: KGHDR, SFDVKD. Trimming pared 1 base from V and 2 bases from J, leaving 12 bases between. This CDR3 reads CATSDFGAGDTDTQYF. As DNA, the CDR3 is TGTGCCACCAGTGATTTTGGGGCAGGGGACACAGATACGCAGTATTTT.

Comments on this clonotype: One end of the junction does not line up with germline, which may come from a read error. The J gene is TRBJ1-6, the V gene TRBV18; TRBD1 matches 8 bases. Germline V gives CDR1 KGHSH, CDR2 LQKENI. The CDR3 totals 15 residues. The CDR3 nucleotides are TGTGCCAGCTCATCAGATCAGACAGGGGTTTCACCCCCCCACTTT. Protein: CASSSDQTGVSPPHF.

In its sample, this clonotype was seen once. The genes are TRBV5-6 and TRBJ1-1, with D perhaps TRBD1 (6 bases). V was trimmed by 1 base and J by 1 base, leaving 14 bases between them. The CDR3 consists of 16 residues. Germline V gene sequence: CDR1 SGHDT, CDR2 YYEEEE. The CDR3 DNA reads TGTGCCAGCAGCTTGCCCACAGGGAGGGGGAACACTGAAGCTTTCTTT. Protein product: CASSLPTGRGNTEAFF.